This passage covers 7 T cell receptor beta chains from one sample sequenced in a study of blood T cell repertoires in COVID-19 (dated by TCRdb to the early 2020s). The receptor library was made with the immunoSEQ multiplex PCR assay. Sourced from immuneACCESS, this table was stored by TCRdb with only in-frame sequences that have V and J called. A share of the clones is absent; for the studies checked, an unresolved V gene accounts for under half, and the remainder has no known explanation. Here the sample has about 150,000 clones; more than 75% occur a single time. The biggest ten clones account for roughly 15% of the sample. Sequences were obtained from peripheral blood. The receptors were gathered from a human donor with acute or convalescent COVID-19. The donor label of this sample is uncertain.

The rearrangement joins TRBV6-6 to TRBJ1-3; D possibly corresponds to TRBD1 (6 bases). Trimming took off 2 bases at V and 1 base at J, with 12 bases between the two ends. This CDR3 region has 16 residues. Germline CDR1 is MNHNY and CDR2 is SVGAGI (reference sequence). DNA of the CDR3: TGTGCCAGCAGTTACGGCGGGGGGCGATCTGGAAACACCATATATTTT. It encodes CASSYGGGRSGNTIYF.

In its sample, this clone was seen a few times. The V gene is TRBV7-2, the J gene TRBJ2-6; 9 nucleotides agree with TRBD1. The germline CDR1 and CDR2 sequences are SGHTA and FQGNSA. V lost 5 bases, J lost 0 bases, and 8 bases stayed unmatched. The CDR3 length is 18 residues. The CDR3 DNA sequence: TGTGCCAGCAGCCCGAGGGACAGGGCCCGCTCTGGGGCCAACGTCCTGACTTTC. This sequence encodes CASSPRDRARSGANVLTF.

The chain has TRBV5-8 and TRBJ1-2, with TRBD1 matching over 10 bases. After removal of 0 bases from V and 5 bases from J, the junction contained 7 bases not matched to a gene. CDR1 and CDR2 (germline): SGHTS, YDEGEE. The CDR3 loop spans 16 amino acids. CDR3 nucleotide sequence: TGTGCCAGCAGCTTGGGGGACAGGGGCCTCCGGTATGGCTACACCTTC. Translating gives CASSLGDRGLRYGYTF.

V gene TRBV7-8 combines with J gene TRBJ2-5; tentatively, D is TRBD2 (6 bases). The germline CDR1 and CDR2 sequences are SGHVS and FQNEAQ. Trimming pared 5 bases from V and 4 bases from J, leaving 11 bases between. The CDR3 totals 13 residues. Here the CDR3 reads CASSHGRGETQYF. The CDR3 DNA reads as TGTGCCAGCAGCCACGGGCGGGGAGAGACCCAGTACTTC.

CDR3 coding DNA: TGTGCCATCAGGAGACAGGGATCCCTGAACACTGAAGCTTTCTTT. The encoded protein is CAIRRQGSLNTEAFF. The chain combines TRBV10-3 with TRBJ1-1; 7 bases line up with TRBD1. J lost 0 bases, V lost 6 bases, and 7 bases had no gene match. The CDR3 is 15 amino acids. From germline, CDR1 is ENHRY and CDR2 SYGVKD.

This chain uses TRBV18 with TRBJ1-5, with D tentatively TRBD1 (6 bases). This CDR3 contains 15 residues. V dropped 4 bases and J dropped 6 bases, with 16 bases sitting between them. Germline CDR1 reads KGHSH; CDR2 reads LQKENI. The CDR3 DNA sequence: TGTGCCAGCTCACAATACTCAGGGGAAAGTCAGCCCCAGCATTTT. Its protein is CASSQYSGESQPQHF. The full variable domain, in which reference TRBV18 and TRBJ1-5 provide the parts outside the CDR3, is NAGVMQNPRHLVRRRGQEARLRCSPMKGHSHVYWYRQLPEEGLKFMVYLQKENIIDESGMPKERFSAEFPKEGPSILRIQQVVRGDSAAYFCASSQYSGESQPQHFGDGTRLSIL.

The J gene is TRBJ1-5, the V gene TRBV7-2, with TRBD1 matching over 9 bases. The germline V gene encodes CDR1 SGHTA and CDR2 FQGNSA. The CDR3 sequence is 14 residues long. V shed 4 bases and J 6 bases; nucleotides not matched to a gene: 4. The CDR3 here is CASSSQGAGQPQHF. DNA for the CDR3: TGTGCCAGCAGCTCACAGGGGGCCGGTCAGCCCCAGCATTTT.